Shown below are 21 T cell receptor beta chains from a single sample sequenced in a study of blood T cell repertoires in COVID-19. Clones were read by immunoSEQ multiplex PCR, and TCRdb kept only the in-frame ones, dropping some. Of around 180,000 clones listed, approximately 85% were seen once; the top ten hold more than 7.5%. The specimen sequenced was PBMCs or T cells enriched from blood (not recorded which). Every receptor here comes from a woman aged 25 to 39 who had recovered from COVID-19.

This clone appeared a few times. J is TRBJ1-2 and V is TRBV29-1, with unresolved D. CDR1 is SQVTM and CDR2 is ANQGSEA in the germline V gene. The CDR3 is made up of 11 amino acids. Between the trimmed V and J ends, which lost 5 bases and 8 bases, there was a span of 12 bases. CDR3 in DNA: TGCAGCGTTCCGGGGTACTGGGGCTACACCTTC. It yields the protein CSVPGYWGYTF.

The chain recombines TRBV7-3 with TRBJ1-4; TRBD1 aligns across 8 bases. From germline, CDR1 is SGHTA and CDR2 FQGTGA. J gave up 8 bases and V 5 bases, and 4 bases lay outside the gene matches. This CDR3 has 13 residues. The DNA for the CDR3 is TGTGCCAGCAGCCAGGGGGCCGGGGAAAAACTGTTTTTT. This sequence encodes CASSQGAGEKLFF.

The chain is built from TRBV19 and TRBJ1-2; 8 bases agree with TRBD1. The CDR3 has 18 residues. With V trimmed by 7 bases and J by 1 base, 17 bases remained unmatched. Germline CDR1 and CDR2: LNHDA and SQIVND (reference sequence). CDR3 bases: TGTGCCAGTACCTCAAAAGGTCTCGGACAGGGACGTAACTATGGCTACACCTTC. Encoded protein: CASTSKGLGQGRNYGYTF.

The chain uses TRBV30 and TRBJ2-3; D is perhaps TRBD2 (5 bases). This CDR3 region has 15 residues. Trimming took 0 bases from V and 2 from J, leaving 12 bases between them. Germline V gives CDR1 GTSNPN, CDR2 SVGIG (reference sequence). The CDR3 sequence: CAWSVQRGNTDTQYF. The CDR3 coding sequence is TGTGCCTGGAGTGTACAACGGGGAAACACAGATACGCAGTATTTT.

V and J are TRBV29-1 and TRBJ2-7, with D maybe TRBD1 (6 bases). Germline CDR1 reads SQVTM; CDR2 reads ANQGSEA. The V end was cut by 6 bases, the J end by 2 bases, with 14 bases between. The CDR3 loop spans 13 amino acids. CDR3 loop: CSVLGQGTYEQYF. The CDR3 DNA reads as TGCAGCGTACTTGGGCAGGGGACCTACGAGCAGTACTTC.

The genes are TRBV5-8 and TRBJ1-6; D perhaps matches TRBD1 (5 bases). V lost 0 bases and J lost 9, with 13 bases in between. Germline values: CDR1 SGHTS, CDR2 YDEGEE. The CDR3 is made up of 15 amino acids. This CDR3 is CASSLADSSGSPLHF. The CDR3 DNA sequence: TGTGCCAGCAGCTTGGCAGACAGCTCAGGTTCACCCCTCCACTTT.

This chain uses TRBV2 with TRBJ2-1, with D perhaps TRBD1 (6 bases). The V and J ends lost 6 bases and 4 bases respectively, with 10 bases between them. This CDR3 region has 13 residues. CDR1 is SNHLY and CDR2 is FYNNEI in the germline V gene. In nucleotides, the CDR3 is TGTGCCAGCAGCGCTACAGGGTACAATGAGCAGTTCTTC. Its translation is CASSATGYNEQFF.

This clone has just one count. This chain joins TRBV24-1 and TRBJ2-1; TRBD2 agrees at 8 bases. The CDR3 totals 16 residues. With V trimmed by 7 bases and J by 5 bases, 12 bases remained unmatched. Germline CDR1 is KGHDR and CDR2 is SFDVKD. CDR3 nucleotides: TGTGCCACCAGCGCAGCTAGGAGCGGGAGCCACAATGAGCAGTTCTTC. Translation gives CATSAARSGSHNEQFF.

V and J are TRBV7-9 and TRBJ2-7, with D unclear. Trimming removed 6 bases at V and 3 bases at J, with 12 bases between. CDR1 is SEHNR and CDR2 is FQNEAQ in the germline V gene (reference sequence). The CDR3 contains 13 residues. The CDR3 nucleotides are TGTGCCAGCAGGGCAGGTCAGGTCTACGAGCAGTACTTC. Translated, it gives CASRAGQVYEQYF.

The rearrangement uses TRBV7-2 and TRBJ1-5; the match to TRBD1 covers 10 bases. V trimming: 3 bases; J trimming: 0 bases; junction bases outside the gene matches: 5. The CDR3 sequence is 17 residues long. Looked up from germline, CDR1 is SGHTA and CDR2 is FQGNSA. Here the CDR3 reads CASSFGGTGDSNQPQHF. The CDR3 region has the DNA TGTGCCAGCAGCTTCGGGGGGACAGGGGATAGCAATCAGCCCCAGCATTTT.

Here the CDR3 reads CAWSVGMGLAGPSSYEQYF. The CDR3 nucleotides read TGTGCCTGGAGTGTAGGGATGGGACTAGCGGGGCCGAGCTCCTACGAGCAGTACTTC. The chain links TRBV30 to TRBJ2-7, with TRBD2 identical over 13 bases. Losses at the gene ends were 0 bases for V and 0 bases for J; bases not matched to a gene: 11. The germline V gene encodes CDR1 GTSNPN and CDR2 SVGIG (reference sequence). The CDR3 totals 19 residues.

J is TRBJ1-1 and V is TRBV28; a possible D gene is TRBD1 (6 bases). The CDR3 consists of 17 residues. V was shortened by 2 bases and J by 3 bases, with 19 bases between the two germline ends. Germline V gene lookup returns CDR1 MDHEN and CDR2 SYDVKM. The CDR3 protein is CASSLANLQGKDTEAFF. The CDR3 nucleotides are TGTGCCAGCAGTTTAGCAAACTTACAGGGAAAGGACACTGAAGCTTTCTTT.

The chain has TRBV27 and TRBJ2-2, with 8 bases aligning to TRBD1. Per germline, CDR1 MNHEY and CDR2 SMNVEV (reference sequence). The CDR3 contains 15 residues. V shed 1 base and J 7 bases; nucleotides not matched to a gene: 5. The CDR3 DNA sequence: TGTGCCAGCAGTTTATTACTTGGACAGGGCGGGGAGCTGTTTTTT. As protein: CASSLLLGQGGELFF.

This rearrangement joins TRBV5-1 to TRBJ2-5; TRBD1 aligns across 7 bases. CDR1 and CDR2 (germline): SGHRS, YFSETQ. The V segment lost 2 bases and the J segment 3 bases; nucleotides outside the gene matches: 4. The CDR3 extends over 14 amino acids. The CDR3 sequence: CASSLGGQEETQYF. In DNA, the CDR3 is TGCGCCAGCAGCTTAGGTGGACAGGAAGAGACCCAGTACTTC.

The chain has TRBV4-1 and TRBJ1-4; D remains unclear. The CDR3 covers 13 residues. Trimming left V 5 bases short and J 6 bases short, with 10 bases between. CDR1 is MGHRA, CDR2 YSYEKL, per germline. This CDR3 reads CASSLREDEKLFF. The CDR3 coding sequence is TGCGCCAGCAGCTTAAGGGAGGATGAAAAACTGTTTTTT.

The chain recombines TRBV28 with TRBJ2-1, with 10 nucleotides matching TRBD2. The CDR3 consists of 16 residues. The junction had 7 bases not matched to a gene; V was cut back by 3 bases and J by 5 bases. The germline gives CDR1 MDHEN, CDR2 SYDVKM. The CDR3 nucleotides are TGTGCCAGCAGTTTGGTCGGACTAGCGGAGAACAATGAGCAGTTCTTC. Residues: CASSLVGLAENNEQFF.

The CDR3 bases are TGCGCCAGCAGCTTGGGGACTAGCGGAACCTACGAGCAGTACTTC. Its translation is CASSLGTSGTYEQYF. The J gene is TRBJ2-7, the V gene TRBV5-1; TRBD2 matches 10 bases. Germline assignment: CDR1 SGHRS and CDR2 YFSETQ. CDR3 length: 15 residues. After removal of 0 bases from V and 2 bases from J, the junction contained 2 bases not matched to a gene.

CDR3 in DNA: TGTGCCAGCAGTACAAACAGGGGGGGCAATGAGCAGTTCTTC. This translates into CASSTNRGGNEQFF. The V call is TRBV27, the J call TRBJ2-1; D may be TRBD1 (8 bases). Deletions cut 5 bases from V and 6 bases from J, with 14 bases between. CDR3 length: 14 amino acids. Germline V CDR1 and CDR2: MNHEY, SMNVEV (reference sequence).

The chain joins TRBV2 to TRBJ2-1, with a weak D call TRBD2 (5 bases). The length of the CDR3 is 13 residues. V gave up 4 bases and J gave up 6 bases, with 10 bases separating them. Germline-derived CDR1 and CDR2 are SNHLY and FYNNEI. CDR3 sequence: CASSVLAGNEQFF. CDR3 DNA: TGTGCCAGCAGTGTTCTAGCCGGCAATGAGCAGTTCTTC.

CDR3 nucleotide sequence: TGTGCCACCCAAGCTAACGGGCTAGCGGGAGAAATTATCCAGTACTTC. Translation: CATQANGLAGEIIQYF. The V call is TRBV24-1, the J call TRBJ2-5; 10 bases are shared with TRBD2. V shed 9 bases and J 10 bases; nucleotides not matched to a gene: 19. Germline V CDR1 and CDR2: KGHDR, SFDVKD. The CDR3 has 16 residues.

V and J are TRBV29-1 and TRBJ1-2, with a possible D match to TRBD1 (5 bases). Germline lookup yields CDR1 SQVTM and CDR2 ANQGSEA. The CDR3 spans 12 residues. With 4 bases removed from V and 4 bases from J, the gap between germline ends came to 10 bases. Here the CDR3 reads CSVAGEGYGYTF. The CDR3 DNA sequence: TGCAGCGTTGCGGGGGAGGGCTATGGCTACACCTTC.